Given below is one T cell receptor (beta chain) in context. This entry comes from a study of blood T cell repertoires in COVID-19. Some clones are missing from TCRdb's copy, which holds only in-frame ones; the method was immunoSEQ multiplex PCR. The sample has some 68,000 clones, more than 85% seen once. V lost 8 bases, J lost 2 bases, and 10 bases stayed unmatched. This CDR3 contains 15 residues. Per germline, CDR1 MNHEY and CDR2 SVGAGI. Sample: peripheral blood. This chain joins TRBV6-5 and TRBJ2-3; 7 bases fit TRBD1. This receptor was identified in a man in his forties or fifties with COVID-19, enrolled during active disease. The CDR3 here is CASHPLKGATDTQYF. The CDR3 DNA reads TGTGCCAGCCATCCCCTTAAGGGGGCCACAGATACGCAGTATTTT.